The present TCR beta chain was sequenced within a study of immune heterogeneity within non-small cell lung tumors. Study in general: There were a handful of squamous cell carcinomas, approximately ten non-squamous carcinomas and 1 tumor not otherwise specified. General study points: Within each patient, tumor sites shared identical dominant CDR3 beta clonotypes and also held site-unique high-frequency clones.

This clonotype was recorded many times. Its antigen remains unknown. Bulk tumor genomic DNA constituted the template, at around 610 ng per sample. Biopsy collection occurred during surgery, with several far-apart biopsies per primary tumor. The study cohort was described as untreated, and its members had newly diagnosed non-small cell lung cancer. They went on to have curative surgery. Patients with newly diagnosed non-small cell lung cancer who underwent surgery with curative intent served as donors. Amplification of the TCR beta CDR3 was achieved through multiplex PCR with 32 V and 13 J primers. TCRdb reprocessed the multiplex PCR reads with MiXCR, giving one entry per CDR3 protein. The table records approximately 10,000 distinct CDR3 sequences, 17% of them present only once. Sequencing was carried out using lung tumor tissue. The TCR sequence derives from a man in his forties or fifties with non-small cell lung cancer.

CDR3 sequence reads: CASRPRQGAYNEQFF. CDR3 in DNA: TGTGCCAGCAGACCTAGACAGGGGGCGTACAATGAGCAGTTCTTC. This chain joins TRBV27 and TRBJ2-1, with 10 bases lining up with TRBD1. J gave up 4 bases and V 6 bases, and 6 bases lay outside the gene matches. Germline V gene sequence: CDR1 MNHEY, CDR2 SMNVEV (reference sequence). The CDR3 is 15 amino acids.